Listed below are T cell receptor beta chains from one sample, sequenced in a study of cytomegalovirus exposure and HLA in healthy donors. TCRdb's table, derived via immunoSEQ multiplex PCR, lists solely in-frame clones and lacks some. This sample has under 150,000 clones, with around 77% found just once. Specimen: PBMCs. The receptors shown here come from a woman between 25 and 40 years old in good health and CMV-seropositive. CDR3s include the opening cysteine and the closing phenylalanine or tryptophan. Clone size is not always given. Where it is, it says once, few, many or a class for expanded clones.

>TRBJ2-5|TRBV7-8|.
CASIPSASGGTQYF
>TRBJ1-4|TRBV5-8|.
CASSLLAGDNEKLFF
>TRBJ1-4|TRBV7-2|.
CASSPQGYGKLFF
>TRBJ2-7|TRBV7-9|.
CASSDRDLKYF
>TRBJ2-2|TRBV5-1|.
CASSSPDRVNTGELFF
>TRBJ1-1|TRBV9|.
CASSDYRGETEAFF
>TRBJ1-5|TRBV7-2|.
CASSLGQSNQPQHF
>TRBJ2-7|TRBV7-4|.
CASSSQLAEVYEQYF
>TRBJ2-6|TRBV18|.
CASSPPNQQSSGANVLTF
>TRBJ1-1|TRBV7-9|.
CASSFTGEGAFF
>TRBJ2-3|TRBV4-1|.
CASSQDVQGSTDTQYF
>TRBJ2-1|TRBV5-1|.
CASSSGGWGVGNEQFF
>TRBJ2-1|TRBV7-7|.
CASSLAEGLNNEQFF
>TRBJ1-5|TRBV7-6|.
CASSSQGNDQPQHF
>TRBJ2-7|TRBV7-2|.
CASSLVSGYEQYF
>TRBJ1-2|TRBV10-2|.
CASSPDKYGYTF
>TRBJ2-7|TRBV18|.
CASSPVQGLSYEQYF
>TRBJ1-1|TRBV6-5|.
CASRPTQGLNTEAFF
>TRBJ2-7|TRBV6-1|.
CASSGTGLYEQYF
>TRBJ1-1|TRBV25-1|.
CASSVGWGTPEAFF
>TRBJ1-1|TRBV5-1|.
CASSLERFQLPNTEAFF
>TRBJ2-7|TRBV7-9|once
CASSLSSYEQYF
>TRBJ1-5|TRBV6-1|.
CASSEMTGGNQPQHF
>TRBJ1-5|TRBV6-1|.
CASSEGSGVGNQPQHF
>TRBJ1-2|TRBV30|.
CAWSVPQPNYGYTF
>TRBJ2-1|TRBV30|.
CAWSVGGADNEQFF
>TRBJ1-1|TRBV9|.
CASSPQLDTNTEAFF
>TRBJ1-1|TRBV6-5|few
CASFQGQLVNTEAFF
>TRBJ1-2|TRBV12-2|.
CASRLTTGGTALDYGYTF
>TRBJ1-2|TRBV6-1|.
CASSSLGGANGYTF
>TRBJ1-2|TRBV10-3|once
CAISPHSGAYGYTF
>TRBJ1-2|TRBV5-6|.
CASSLAGGAGAGYTF
>.|TRBV29-1|.
CSVEGPHEQYF
>TRBJ1-1|TRBV20-1|.
CSAYDTLEAFF